The entry below describes one T cell receptor beta chain. Here immunoSEQ multiplex PCR was the method, and the copy in TCRdb shows in-frame clones only, minus some. The data show over 200,000 clones, with 88% seen just once and around 0.91% held by the top ten. This sample is drawn from a study of blood T cell repertoires in COVID-19. Turning to the study itself: T cells, B-cell-depleted T cells, or PBMCs provided the cDNA or gDNA that served as material.

CDR1 and CDR2 (germline): SGHNT, YYREEE (reference sequence). This CDR3 spans 15 amino acids. Trimming shortened V by 0 bases and J by 0 bases, and 7 bases separated the two germline ends. This TCR was sampled from a woman in her thirties or forties who had recovered from COVID-19. The chain links TRBV5-4 to TRBJ2-1; D call uncertain. Specimen: peripheral blood. The CDR3 region is CASSLERSSYNEQFF. The CDR3 DNA follows: TGTGCCAGCAGCTTGGAACGTAGCTCCTACAATGAGCAGTTCTTC.